A selection of T cell receptor beta chains follows, all from one sample in a study of CD8+ T cells in alopecia areata. TCRdb's copy holds only in-frame clones and misses some; the assay was immunoSEQ multiplex PCR. The sample lists under 250,000 clones; just over 55% were seen once. The specimen was CD8+ T cells sorted from blood. These receptors all stem from a human donor in good health. CDR3s include the opening cysteine and the closing phenylalanine or tryptophan. D genes are given only for firm matches. For some rows the clone size is stated as once, few or many, or as a class when expanded; others skip it.

d_gene | j_gene | v_gene | abundance | CDR3aa | CDR3nt
- | TRBJ2-3 | TRBV11-3 | few | CASSRGAAQYF | TGTGCCAGCAGCCGGGGAGCGGCGCAGTATTTT
TRBD1 | TRBJ1-1 | TRBV30 | once | CAWSGQGDTEAFF | TGTGCCTGGAGTGGACAGGGGGACACTGAAGCTTTCTTT
- | TRBJ2-3 | TRBV29-1 | - | CSVEPLDREGTDTQYF | TGCAGCGTTGAACCGCTCGACAGGGAGGGCACAGATACGCAGTATTTT
- | TRBJ2-7 | TRBV30 | - | CAWSRQGYEQYF | TGTGCCTGGAGTAGGCAGGGCTACGAGCAGTACTTC
- | TRBJ1-2 | TRBV7-9 | - | CASSLAARVSGGYTF | TGTGCCAGCAGCTTAGCGGCCAGGGTATCTGGAGGCTACACCTTC
TRBD1 | TRBJ1-3 | TRBV5-4 | few | CASSYRGSGNTIYF | TGTGCCAGCAGCTACAGGGGTTCTGGAAACACCATATATTTT
TRBD1 | TRBJ1-2 | TRBV19 | - | CASSVVGQLNYGYTF | TGTGCCAGTAGTGTCGTGGGACAGCTTAACTATGGCTACACCTTC
- | TRBJ1-3 | TRBV27 | few | CASSPPSGNTIYF | TGTGCCAGCAGTCCCCCTTCTGGAAACACCATATATTTT
TRBD2 | TRBJ2-1 | TRBV6-5 | - | CASSYGLGGNEQFF | TGTGCCAGCAGTTATGGACTAGGAGGCAATGAGCAGTTCTTC
- | TRBJ1-5 | TRBV13 | - | CASSPRVDSNQPQHF | TGCGCCAGCAGCCCCAGGGTGGATAGCAATCAGCCCCAGCATTTT
- | TRBJ1-6 | TRBV5-8 | few | CASSLGDSVRSPLHF | TGTGCCAGCAGCTTAGGGGACTCCGTACGGTCACCCCTCCACTTT
TRBD1 | TRBJ2-7 | TRBV11-2 | - | CASSLSGQGRWEQYF | TGTGCCAGCAGCTTATCGGGACAGGGACGGTGGGAGCAGTACTTC
- | TRBJ2-6 | TRBV6-5 | - | CASSYLVGSGANVLTF | TGTGCCAGCAGTTATTTGGTCGGCTCTGGGGCCAACGTCCTGACTTTC
- | TRBJ1-6 | TRBV9 | few | CASSVARAGNSPLHF | TGTGCCAGCAGCGTAGCGCGGGCTGGCAATTCACCCCTCCACTTT
TRBD1 | TRBJ2-7 | TRBV7-6 | many | CASSFGTGTYEQYF | TGTGCCAGCAGCTTCGGGACAGGTACCTACGAGCAGTACTTC
- | TRBJ2-5 | TRBV1 | - | CTSSQERRGRETQYF | TGCACCAGCAGCCAAGAGAGGCGGGGGAGAGAGACCCAGTACTTC
- | TRBJ1-6 | TRBV5-1 | - | CASSFRTYIGSPLHF | TGCGCCAGCAGCTTTCGGACTTACATAGGTTCACCCCTCCACTTT
- | TRBJ2-1 | TRBV9 | - | CASSVGVGLGVQFF | TGTGCCAGCAGCGTAGGAGTAGGCCTTGGGGTGCAGTTCTTC
TRBD2 | TRBJ2-1 | TRBV29-1 | - | CSVASSGGNEQFF | TGCAGCGTTGCGTCTAGCGGGGGGAATGAGCAGTTCTTC
- | TRBJ1-2 | TRBV9 | - | CASSVDGINYGYTF | TGTGCCAGCAGCGTAGACGGAATCAACTATGGCTACACCTTC
- | TRBJ2-3 | TRBV4-1 | - | CASSQEGADTQYF | TGCGCCAGCAGCCAAGAGGGGGCAGATACGCAGTATTTT
- | TRBJ2-7 | TRBV11-2 | - | CASSQTKIGGARSYEQYF | TGTGCCAGCAGCCAAACTAAGATTGGGGGGGCGCGCAGCTACGAGCAGTACTTC
TRBD1 | TRBJ2-1 | TRBV15 | few | CATSKWTGDNEQFF | TGTGCCACCAGCAAGTGGACAGGTGACAATGAGCAGTTCTTC
TRBD1 | TRBJ1-1 | TRBV5-1 | - | CASRQGNTEAFF | TGCGCCAGTAGACAGGGCAACACTGAAGCTTTCTTT
- | TRBJ1-5 | TRBV30 | few | CAWSKADISNQPQHF | TGTGCCTGGAGTAAGGCGGACATTAGCAATCAGCCCCAGCATTTT
- | TRBJ2-1 | TRBV25-1 | few | CASTSYDLGTYNEQFF | TGTGCCAGCACCTCGTATGACCTGGGCACCTACAATGAGCAGTTCTTC
TRBD1 | TRBJ1-4 | TRBV6-4 | few | CASSRDRGVFAEKLFF | TGTGCCAGCAGCCGGGACAGGGGGGTTTTTGCTGAAAAACTGTTTTTT
- | TRBJ1-1 | TRBV6-6 | - | CASSYSWGRGNTEAFF | TGTGCCAGCAGTTACTCGTGGGGGCGAGGGAACACTGAAGCTTTCTTT
- | TRBJ1-2 | TRBV6-5 | - | CASSPPQGYGYTF | TGTGCCAGCAGTCCCCCCCAGGGCTATGGCTACACCTTC
TRBD1 | TRBJ2-2 | TRBV2 | - | CASRGQGADTGELFF | TGTGCCAGCAGGGGACAGGGGGCCGACACCGGGGAGCTGTTTTTT
- | TRBJ2-3 | TRBV6-5 | few | CASSLRDTDTQYF | TGTGCCAGCAGCCTACGGGACACAGATACGCAGTATTTT
- | TRBJ1-2 | TRBV27 | - | CARKTMHLLAGGYTF | TGTGCCAGAAAGACGATGCACCTCTTGGCGGGCGGCTACACCTTC
- | TRBJ1-1 | TRBV5-1 | - | CASSLRPENTEAFF | TGCGCCAGCAGCTTGAGACCAGAGAACACTGAAGCTTTCTTT